This T cell receptor (beta chain) was sequenced in a study of spatial heterogeneity in lung cancer. Study-level information: Follow-up PBMC specimens underwent sequencing when available; their median timing was roughly 24 months after resection.

V dropped 5 bases and J dropped 4 bases, with 18 bases sitting between them. Germline V gives CDR1 SGHAT, CDR2 FQNNGV. The CDR3 spans 15 residues. This clonotype has at least ten counts. The time point denotes: blood at routine non-recurrence follow-up after resection. The authors sequenced whole RNA from tumor, nontumor lung or frozen PBMC without sorting. TCRdb fed the 5' RACE reads into MiXCR, producing one record per CDR3 protein. Of tens of thousands of distinct CDR3 sequences in the sample, under 11% were seen once. The V gene is TRBV11-2, the J gene TRBJ2-7; possible D gene TRBD2, 6 bases. The clonotype was recovered from a female donor with early-stage non-small cell lung cancer. This sample comprised PBMCs, obtained at follow-up. The CDR3 DNA reads TGTGCCAGCAGCGGATTCCGGGACGGGGGATACGAGCAGTACTTC. It codes for CASSGFRDGGYEQYF. Looking up the rest from reference TRBV11-2 and TRBJ2-7 gives the full variable domain: EAGVAQSPRYKIIEKRQSVAFWCNPISGHATLYWYQQILGQGPKLLIQFQNNGVVDDSQLPKDRFSAERLKGVDSTLKIQPAKLEDSAVYLCASSGFRDGGYEQYFGPGTRLTVT.